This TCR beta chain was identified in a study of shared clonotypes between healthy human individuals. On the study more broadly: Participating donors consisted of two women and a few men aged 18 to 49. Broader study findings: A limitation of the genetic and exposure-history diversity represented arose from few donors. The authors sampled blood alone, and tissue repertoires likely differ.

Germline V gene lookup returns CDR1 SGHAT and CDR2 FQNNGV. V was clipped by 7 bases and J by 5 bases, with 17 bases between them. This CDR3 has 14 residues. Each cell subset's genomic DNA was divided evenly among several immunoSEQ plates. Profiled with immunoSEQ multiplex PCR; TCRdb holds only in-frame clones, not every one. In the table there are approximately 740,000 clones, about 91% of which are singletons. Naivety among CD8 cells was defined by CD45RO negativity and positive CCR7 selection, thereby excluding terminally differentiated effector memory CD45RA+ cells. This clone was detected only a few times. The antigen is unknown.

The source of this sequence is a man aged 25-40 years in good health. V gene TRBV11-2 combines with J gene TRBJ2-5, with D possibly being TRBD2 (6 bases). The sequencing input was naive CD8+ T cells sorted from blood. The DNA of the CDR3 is TGTGCCAGCAAGGGACGGGAGCGCGTGGAGACCCAGTACTTC. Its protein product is CASKGRERVETQYF.